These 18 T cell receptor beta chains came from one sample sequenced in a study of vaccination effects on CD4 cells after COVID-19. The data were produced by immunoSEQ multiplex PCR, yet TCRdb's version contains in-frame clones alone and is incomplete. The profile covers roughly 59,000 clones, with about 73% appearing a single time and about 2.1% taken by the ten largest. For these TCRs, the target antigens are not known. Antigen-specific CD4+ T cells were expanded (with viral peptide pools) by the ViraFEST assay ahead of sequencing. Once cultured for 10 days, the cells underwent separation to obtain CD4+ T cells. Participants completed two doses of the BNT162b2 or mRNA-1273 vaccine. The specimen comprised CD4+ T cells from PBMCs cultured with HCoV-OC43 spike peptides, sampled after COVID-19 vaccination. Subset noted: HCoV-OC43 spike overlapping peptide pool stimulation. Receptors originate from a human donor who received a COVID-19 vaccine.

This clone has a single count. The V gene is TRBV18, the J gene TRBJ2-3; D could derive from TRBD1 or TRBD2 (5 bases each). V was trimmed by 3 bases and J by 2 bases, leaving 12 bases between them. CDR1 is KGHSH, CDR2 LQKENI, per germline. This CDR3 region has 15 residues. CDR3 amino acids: CASSPNRDDTDTQYF. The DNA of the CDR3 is TGTGCCAGCTCACCGAACCGGGACGACACAGATACGCAGTATTTT.

The CDR3 sequence is CASSFSGAARETQYF. The DNA for the CDR3 is TGTGCCAGCAGCTTTAGCGGGGCCGCGCGCGAGACCCAGTACTTC. V and J are TRBV7-9 and TRBJ2-5; 8 nucleotides agree with TRBD2. The CDR3 spans 15 residues. J gave up 5 bases and V 3 bases, and 8 bases lay outside the gene matches. Germline V gene lookup returns CDR1 SEHNR and CDR2 FQNEAQ (reference sequence).

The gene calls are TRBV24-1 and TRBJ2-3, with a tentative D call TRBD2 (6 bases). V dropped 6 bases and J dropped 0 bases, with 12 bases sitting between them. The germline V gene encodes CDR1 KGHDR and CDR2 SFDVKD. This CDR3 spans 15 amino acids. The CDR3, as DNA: TGTGCCACCAGTTTAGGGACTGCTAGCACAGATACGCAGTATTTT. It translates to CATSLGTASTDTQYF.

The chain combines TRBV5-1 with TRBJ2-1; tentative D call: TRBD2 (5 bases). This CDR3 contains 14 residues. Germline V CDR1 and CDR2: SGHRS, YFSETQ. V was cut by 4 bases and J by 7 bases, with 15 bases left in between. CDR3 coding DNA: TGCGCCAGCAGCCTACCGGACGGGAATAATGAGCAGTTCTTC. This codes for CASSLPDGNNEQFF.

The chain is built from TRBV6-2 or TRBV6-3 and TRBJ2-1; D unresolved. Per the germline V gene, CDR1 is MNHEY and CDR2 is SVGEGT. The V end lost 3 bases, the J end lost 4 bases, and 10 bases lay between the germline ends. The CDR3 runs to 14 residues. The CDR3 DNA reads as TGTGCCAGCAGTTATTCATCCGCATACAATGAGCAGTTCTTC. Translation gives CASSYSSAYNEQFF.

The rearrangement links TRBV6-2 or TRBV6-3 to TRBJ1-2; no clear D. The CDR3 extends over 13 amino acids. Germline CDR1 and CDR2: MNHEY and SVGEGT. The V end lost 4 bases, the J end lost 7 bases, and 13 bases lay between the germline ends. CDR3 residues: CASSFNAVLGYTF. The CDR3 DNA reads TGTGCCAGCAGTTTTAATGCGGTTCTTGGCTACACCTTC.

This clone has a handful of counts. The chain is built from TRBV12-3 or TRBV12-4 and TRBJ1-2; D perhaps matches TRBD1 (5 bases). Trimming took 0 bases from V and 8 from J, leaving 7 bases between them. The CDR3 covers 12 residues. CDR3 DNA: TGTGCCAGCAGTTTAGCGGAGGGGGGCTACACCTTC. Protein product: CASSLAEGGYTF.

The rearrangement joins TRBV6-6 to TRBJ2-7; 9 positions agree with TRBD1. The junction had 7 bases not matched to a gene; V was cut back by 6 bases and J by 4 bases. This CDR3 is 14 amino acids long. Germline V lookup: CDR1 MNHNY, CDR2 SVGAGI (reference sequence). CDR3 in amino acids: CASSYTGGGYEQYV. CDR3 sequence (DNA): TGTGCCAGCAGCTACACAGGGGGCGGTTACGAGCAGTACGTC.

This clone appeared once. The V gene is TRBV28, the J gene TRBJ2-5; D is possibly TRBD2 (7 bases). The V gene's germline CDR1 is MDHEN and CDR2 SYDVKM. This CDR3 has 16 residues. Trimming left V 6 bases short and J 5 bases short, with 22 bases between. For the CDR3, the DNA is TGTGCCAGCAGCCAAAAGGGGGGGCTAAGAGATGAGACCCAGTACTTC. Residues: CASSQKGGLRDETQYF.

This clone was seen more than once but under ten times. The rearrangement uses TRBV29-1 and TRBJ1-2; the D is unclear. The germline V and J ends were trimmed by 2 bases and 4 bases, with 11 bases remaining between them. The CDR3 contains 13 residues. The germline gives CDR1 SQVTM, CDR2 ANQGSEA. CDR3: CSVEWQASYGYTF. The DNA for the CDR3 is TGCAGCGTTGAATGGCAGGCTAGCTATGGCTACACCTTC.

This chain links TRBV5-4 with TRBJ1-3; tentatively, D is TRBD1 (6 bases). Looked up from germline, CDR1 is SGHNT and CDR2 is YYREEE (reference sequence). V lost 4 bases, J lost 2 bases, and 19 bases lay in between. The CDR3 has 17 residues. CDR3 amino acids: CASSPDRGTIPGNTIYF. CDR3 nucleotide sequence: TGTGCCAGCAGCCCGGACAGAGGAACAATCCCTGGAAACACCATATATTTT.

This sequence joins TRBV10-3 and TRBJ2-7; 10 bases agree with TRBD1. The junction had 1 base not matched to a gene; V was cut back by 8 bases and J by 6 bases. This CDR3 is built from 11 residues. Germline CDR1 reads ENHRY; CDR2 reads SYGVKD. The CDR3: CAIGDRGEQYV. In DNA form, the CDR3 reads TGTGCCATCGGGGACAGGGGCGAGCAGTACGTC.

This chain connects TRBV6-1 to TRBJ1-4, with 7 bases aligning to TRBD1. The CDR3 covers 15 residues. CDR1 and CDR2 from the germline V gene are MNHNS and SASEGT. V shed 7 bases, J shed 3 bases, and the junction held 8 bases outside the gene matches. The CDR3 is CASNPGGVANEKLFF. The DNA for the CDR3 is TGTGCCAGCAACCCAGGGGGGGTGGCTAATGAAAAACTGTTTTTT.

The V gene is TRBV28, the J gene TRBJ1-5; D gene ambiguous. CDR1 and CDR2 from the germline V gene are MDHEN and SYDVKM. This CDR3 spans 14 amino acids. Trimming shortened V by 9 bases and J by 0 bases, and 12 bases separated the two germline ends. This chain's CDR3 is CASFTAYSNQPQHF. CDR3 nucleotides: TGTGCCAGTTTTACGGCGTATAGCAATCAGCCCCAGCATTTT.

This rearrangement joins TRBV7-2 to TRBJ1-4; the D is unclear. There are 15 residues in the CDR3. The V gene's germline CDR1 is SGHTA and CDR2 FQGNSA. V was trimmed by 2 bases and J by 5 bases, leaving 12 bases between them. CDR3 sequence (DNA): TGTGCCAGCAGCTTATATCTGTCTAACAATGAAAAACTGTTTTTT. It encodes CASSLYLSNNEKLFF.

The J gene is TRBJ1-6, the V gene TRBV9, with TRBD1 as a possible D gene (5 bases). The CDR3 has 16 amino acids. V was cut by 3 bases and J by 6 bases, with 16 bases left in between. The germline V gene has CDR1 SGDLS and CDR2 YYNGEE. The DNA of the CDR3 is TGTGCCAGCAGCGCAGGGTCCGGGTACGCTAATTCACCCCTCCACTTT. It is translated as CASSAGSGYANSPLHF.

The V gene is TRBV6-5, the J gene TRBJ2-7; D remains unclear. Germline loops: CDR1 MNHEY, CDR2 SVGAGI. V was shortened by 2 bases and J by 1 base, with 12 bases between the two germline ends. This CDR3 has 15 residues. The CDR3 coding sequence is TGTGCCAGCAGTTACGGAGCCGGGCTTTCCTACGAGCAGTACGTC. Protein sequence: CASSYGAGLSYEQYV.

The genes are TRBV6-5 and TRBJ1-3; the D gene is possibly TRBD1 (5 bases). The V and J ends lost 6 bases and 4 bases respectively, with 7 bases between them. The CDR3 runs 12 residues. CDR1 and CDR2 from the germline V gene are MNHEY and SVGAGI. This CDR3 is CASRGPGNTIYF. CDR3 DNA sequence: TGTGCCAGCAGGGGACCGGGAAACACCATATATTTT.